The T cell receptor beta chain under discussion was sequenced for a study of blood T cell repertoires in COVID-19. Turning to the study itself: Nucleic acid was either cDNA or gDNA, and it came from T cells, B-cell-depleted T cells, or PBMCs.

This CDR3 has 15 residues. Germline CDR1 is LNHNV and CDR2 is YYDKDF (reference sequence). V lost 2 bases to trimming and J lost 14 bases, with 19 bases between them. Original methodology: Amplification of reference gene primers was used by the study to estimate nucleated cell counts. Profiling relied on immunoSEQ multiplex PCR, and the TCRdb table lists in-frame clones only, not all of them. From that table come the V and J calls and clone size; the DNA was used to work out D and trimming. This table holds just over 95,000 clones, 70% to 90% found once. This clone appeared once. Sequenced sample: peripheral blood. This chain uses TRBV15 with TRBJ1-6; possibly TRBD1 for D (6 bases). This clonotype originated in a man aged 55-75 years with acute or convalescent COVID-19. This chain's CDR3 is CATSRIQGLLRALHF. DNA of the CDR3: TGTGCCACCAGCAGAATACAGGGCCTCCTTAGGGCCCTCCACTTT. The variable domain in full, with the rest retrieved from reference TRBV15 and TRBJ1-6, is DAMVIQNPRYQVTQFGKPVTLSCSQTLNHNVMYWYQQKSSQAPKLLFHYYDKDFNNEADTPDNFQSRRPNTSFCFLDIRSPGLGDTAMYLCATSRIQGLLRALHFGNGTRLTVT.